A selection of T cell receptor beta chains follows, all from one sample in a study of spatial heterogeneity in lung cancer. TCRdb called the 5' RACE reads again in MiXCR, with one record for every CDR3 protein. The repertoire holds about 100,000 distinct CDR3 sequences, with roughly 4.5% as singletons. Material: lung tumor tissue, obtained at surgery. Receptor source: a male donor with early-stage non-small cell lung cancer. Each CDR3 is given with its conserved first and last residue. A D gene is named only where the DNA matches it firmly. Expanded clones are given a class, and other clones once, few, many or no size at all.

v_gene	abundance	j_gene	d_gene	CDR3aa	CDR3nt
TRBV6-2/TRBV6-3	many	TRBJ1-6	.	CASSRQELSPLHF	TGTGCCAGCAGTCGTCAGGAGCTTTCACCCCTCCACTTT
TRBV7-9	.	TRBJ2-3	.	CASSLVGGSSDTQYF	TGTGCCAGCAGCTTAGTCGGAGGTAGCTCAGATACGCAGTATTTT
TRBV20-1	many	TRBJ2-7	TRBD1	CSAPVTGMVYF	TGCAGTGCCCCGGTGACAGGGATGGTCTACTTC
TRBV10-3	many	TRBJ2-7	.	CAITGGNAYEQYF	TGTGCCATCACGGGCGGGAATGCCTACGAGCAGTACTTC
TRBV7-2	many	TRBJ2-1	.	CASSSGPYYTIDQIAIKNNEQFF	TGTGCCAGCAGCTCCGGCCCCTACTACACGATAGACCAAATCGCGATCAAAAACAATGAGCAGTTCTTC
TRBV4-1	many	TRBJ2-7	TRBD2	CASSQVAGEGEQYF	TGCGCCAGCAGCCAAGTAGCGGGAGAGGGCGAGCAGTACTTC
TRBV2	.	TRBJ2-3	.	CASTRGGEGEAQYF	TGTGCCAGCACTAGAGGAGGCGAGGGGGAAGCGCAGTATTTT
TRBV7-7	.	TRBJ2-7	.	CASSLSMENEQYF	TGTGCTAGCAGCTTATCTATGGAGAACGAGCAGTACTTC
TRBV3-1	few	TRBJ2-7	.	CASSRGDAPEAEQYF	TGTGCCAGCAGCCGAGGGGACGCTCCCGAGGCCGAGCAGTACTTC
TRBV4-1	.	TRBJ2-1	TRBD1	CASSHPDRGGYNEQFF	TGCGCCAGCAGCCACCCGGACAGGGGGGGGTACAATGAGCAGTTCTTC
TRBV5-1	many	TRBJ2-1	TRBD2	CASSLHPSGTPALGGYNEQFF	TGCGCCAGCAGCCTCCACCCTAGCGGGACTCCCGCCCTCGGGGGTTACAATGAGCAGTTCTTC
TRBV27	many	TRBJ2-7	.	CASSLLLAGEQYF	TGTGCCAGCAGTTTGCTACTGGCCGGCGAGCAGTACTTC
TRBV2	many	TRBJ2-4	.	CASGGNIQYF	TGTGCCAGCGGTGGAAACATTCAGTACTTC
TRBV5-1	many	TRBJ2-5	.	CASSLAGTTQETQYF	TGCGCCAGCAGCTTGGCTGGAACCACGCAAGAGACCCAGTACTTC
TRBV7-9	many	TRBJ2-3	.	CASSLFLIGRTDTQYF	TGTGCCAGCAGCTTATTTTTGATCGGACGCACAGATACGCAGTATTTT
TRBV4-2	few	TRBJ2-7	.	CASRATGTYEQYF	TGTGCCAGCAGAGCGACGGGCACCTACGAGCAGTACTTC
TRBV14	many	TRBJ2-3	.	CASRPLGESTDTQYF	TGTGCCAGCAGACCCTTGGGCGAGAGCACAGATACGCAGTATTTT
TRBV3-1	many	TRBJ2-2	.	CASSQHYGSGELFF	TGTGCCAGCAGCCAACATTACGGCTCCGGGGAGCTGTTTTTT
TRBV21-1	many	TRBJ1-5	.	CASGLVQPQHF	TGTGCCAGCGGTTTAGTTCAGCCCCAGCATTTT
TRBV5-5	many	TRBJ1-1	.	CASTLTVMNTEAFF	TGTGCCAGCACCCTGACGGTTATGAACACTGAAGCTTTCTTT
TRBV4-1	few	TRBJ2-4	.	CASSPYSPKNIQYF	TGCGCCAGCAGCCCCTACAGCCCCAAAAACATTCAGTACTTC
TRBV7-2	many	TRBJ1-1	.	CASSLEVGWNTEAFF	TGTGCCAGCAGCTTAGAAGTGGGGTGGAACACTGAAGCTTTCTTT
TRBV5-1	many	TRBJ1-1	.	CASSLALRGAEAFF	TGCGCCAGCAGCTTGGCCCTGCGAGGGGCTGAAGCTTTCTTT
TRBV29-1	many	TRBJ2-2	.	CSGSSSPEGTGELFF	TGCAGCGGATCCTCCAGTCCCGAAGGCACCGGGGAGCTGTTTTTT
TRBV13	many	TRBJ2-1	.	CASSHLRAEQFF	TGTGCCAGCAGCCATCTGCGCGCTGAGCAGTTCTTC
TRBV7-9	few	TRBJ1-2	.	CASSRSGDPLTGYTF	TGTGCCAGCAGCAGGTCGGGCGACCCACTTACTGGCTACACCTTC
TRBV29-1	many	TRBJ2-5	TRBD2	CSVEDLGLAGAETQYF	TGCAGCGTTGAAGATCTAGGTCTAGCGGGAGCAGAGACCCAGTACTTC
TRBV6-2/TRBV6-3	many	TRBJ2-1	TRBD2	CASRVAGGPYNEQFF	TGTGCCAGCAGAGTAGCGGGAGGGCCCTACAATGAGCAGTTCTTC
TRBV9	many	TRBJ2-3	TRBD2	CASSVTSGPTSKDTQYF	TGTGCCAGCAGCGTGACTAGCGGGCCAACGAGTAAGGATACGCAGTATTTT
TRBV27	many	TRBJ2-3	.	CASSPHYDRTDTQYF	TGTGCCAGCAGTCCGCATTACGACCGCACAGATACGCAGTATTTT
TRBV20-1	many	TRBJ2-1	.	CSARDGTSYNEQFF	TGCAGTGCTAGAGACGGGACCTCCTACAATGAGCAGTTCTTC
TRBV6-5	few	TRBJ2-3	.	CASSYYPGTISTDTQYF	TGTGCCAGCAGTTACTATCCCGGGACAATTAGCACAGATACGCAGTATTTT
TRBV5-1	few	TRBJ2-7	.	CASSWSGTNSYEQYF	TGCGCCAGCAGCTGGTCCGGGACCAACTCCTACGAGCAGTACTTC